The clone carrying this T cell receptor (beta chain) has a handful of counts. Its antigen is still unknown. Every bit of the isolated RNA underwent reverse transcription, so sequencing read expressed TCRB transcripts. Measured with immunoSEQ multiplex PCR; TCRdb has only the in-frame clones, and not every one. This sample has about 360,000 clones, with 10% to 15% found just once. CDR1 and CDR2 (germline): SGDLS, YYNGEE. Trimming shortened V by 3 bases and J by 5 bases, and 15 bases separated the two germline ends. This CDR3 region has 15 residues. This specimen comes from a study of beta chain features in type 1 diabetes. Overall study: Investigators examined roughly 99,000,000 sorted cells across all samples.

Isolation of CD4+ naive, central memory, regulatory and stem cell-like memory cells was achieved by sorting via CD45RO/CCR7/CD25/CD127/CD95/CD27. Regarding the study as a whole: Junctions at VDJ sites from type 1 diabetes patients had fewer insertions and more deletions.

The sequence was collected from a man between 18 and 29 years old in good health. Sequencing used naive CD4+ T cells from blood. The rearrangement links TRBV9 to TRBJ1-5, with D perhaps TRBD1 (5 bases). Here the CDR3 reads CASSAGSVGYQPQHF. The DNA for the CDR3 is TGTGCCAGCAGCGCAGGGTCTGTTGGCTATCAGCCCCAGCATTTT. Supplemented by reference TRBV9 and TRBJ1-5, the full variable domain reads DSGVTQTPKHLITATGQRVTLRCSPRSGDLSVYWYQQSLDQGLQFLIQYYNGEERAKGNILERFSAQQFPDLHSELNLSSLELGDSALYFCASSAGSVGYQPQHFGDGTRLSIL.